The TCR beta chain described here comes from a study of T cells in Graves' hyperthyroidism and ophthalmopathy. Study-level information: Peripheral blood specimens were obtained at initial diagnosis, prior to any treatment.

Patients counted as stable if ophthalmopathy did not develop within 18 months. Patients aged 18 to 65 had newly diagnosed hyperthyroidism lasting under 2 months. RNA transcripts provided the source from which TCR beta CDR3 regions were amplified. HTBI primers were the set used in a first-round RT-PCR of the TCR CDR3. Each CDR3 protein is one row after TCRdb ran MiXCR on the multiplex PCR reads. The table has under 650,000 distinct CDR3 sequences, roughly 15% seen once. This clonotype was seen a handful of times. The target antigen is unknown. Study-wide results and caveats: Among clonotypes expanded in thyroid above 0.001, most were also found in blood.

This CDR3 contains 16 residues. Germline CDR1 reads DFQATT; CDR2 reads SNEGSKA (reference sequence). Trimming removed 6 bases from V and 0 bases from J, with 21 bases in between. The clonotype originates from a woman in her 30s with Graves' hyperthyroidism. The rearrangement joins TRBV20-1 to TRBJ2-7; D may be TRBD2 (5 bases). Material for sequencing was blood. The CDR3 sequence: CSALKTRYSNSYEQYF. CDR3 DNA: TGCAGTGCCCTCAAAACTAGGTACTCGAACTCCTACGAGCAGTACTTC.